The 15 T cell receptor beta chains in this list originate from one sample, sequenced in a study of T cell repertoires in cytomegalovirus infection. Their cognate antigens are unknown. Each CDR3 protein is one row after TCRdb ran MiXCR on the reads. The top ten hold about half of the sample, which has 550,000 to 700,000 distinct CDR3 sequences, approximately 40% seen once. The material was cultured PBMCs, obtained from culture after CMV antigen stimulation. Receptors originate from a human donor in good health (CMV status not recorded). Some clones in this sample may be carry-over from other donors' samples.

This clonotype was observed a few times. The V gene is TRBV12-3 or TRBV12-4, the J gene TRBJ1-6; possibly TRBD1 for D (5 bases). Between the trimmed V and J ends, which lost 4 bases and 8 bases, there was a span of 15 bases. This CDR3 is built from 15 residues. DNA for the CDR3: TGTGCCAGCAGTTCCGACAGAGCCATTGATTCACCCCTCCACTTT. The encoded protein is CASSSDRAIDSPLHF.

The V gene is TRBV6-6, the J gene TRBJ1-1; a weak D match, TRBD1 (6 bases). The germline gives CDR1 MNHNY, CDR2 SVGAGI (reference sequence). Trimming removed 10 bases from V and 2 bases from J, with 14 bases in between. CDR3 size: 13 residues. This chain's CDR3 is CATCGTPNTEAFF. Written as DNA, the CDR3 is TGTGCCACCTGCGGGACACCCAACACTGAAGCTTTCTTT.

The chain recombines TRBV19 with TRBJ2-1, with D uncertain. The V gene's germline CDR1 is LNHDA and CDR2 SQIVND (reference sequence). The CDR3 sequence is 13 residues long. The V and J ends lost 3 bases and 6 bases respectively, with 9 bases between them. The CDR3 is CASSISVVNEQFF. DNA of the CDR3: TGTGCCAGTAGTATCTCTGTTGTCAATGAGCAGTTCTTC. Drawing the rest from reference TRBV19 and TRBJ2-1, the complete variable domain is DGGITQSPKYLFRKEGQNVTLSCEQNLNHDAMYWYRQDPGQGLRLIYYSQIVNDFQKGDIAEGYSVSREKKESFPLTVTSAQKNPTAFYLCASSISVVNEQFFGPGTRLTVL.

As for this clonotype: One end of the junction fails to match germline, which may point to a read error. The chain joins TRBV12-3 or TRBV12-4 to TRBJ2-4; 8 bases are a match to TRBD1. CDR3 length: 14 amino acids. This CDR3 is CASRLQGVGLRWYF. The DNA of the CDR3 is TGTGCCAGCCGTTTACAGGGGGTGGGGCTACGTTGGTACTTC.

V and J are TRBV20-1 and TRBJ2-2; 7 nucleotides match TRBD1. Germline V CDR1 and CDR2: DFQATT, SNEGSKA (reference sequence). The CDR3 is made up of 14 amino acids. Trimming took 5 bases from V and 6 from J; bases not matched to a gene: 9. The DNA for the CDR3 is TGCAGTGCTCTAATACGGCAGGGGGCCGGGGAGCTGTTTTTT. The encoded protein is CSALIRQGAGELFF.

This chain links TRBV20-1 with TRBJ2-5, with D uncertain. V shed 3 bases and J shed 5 bases, with 13 bases lying between them. The CDR3 extends over 13 amino acids. Germline values: CDR1 DFQATT, CDR2 SNEGSKA (reference sequence). The CDR3 here is CSARVPPVETQYF. The CDR3 DNA is TGCAGTGCTAGGGTGCCCCCCGTCGAGACCCAGTACTTC.

This clonotype was counted only a few times. The chain recombines TRBV29-1 with TRBJ2-1, with TRBD2 matching over 8 bases. The CDR3 totals 14 residues. V shed 5 bases and J 2 bases; nucleotides not matched to a gene: 5. Germline CDR1 reads SQVTM; CDR2 reads ANQGSEA. The CDR3: CSVTGRGAYNEQFF. The DNA of the CDR3 is TGCAGCGTTACCGGGCGGGGGGCCTACAATGAGCAGTTCTTC.

The sample holds one count of this clonotype. The rearrangement uses TRBV6-6 and TRBJ2-7; D may match TRBD1 or TRBD2 (5 bases each). Trimming left V 7 bases short and J 3 bases short, with 10 bases between. The CDR3 has 12 residues. Germline V CDR1 and CDR2: MNHNY, SVGAGI (reference sequence). For the CDR3, the DNA is TGTGCCAGCAAGGGACCGGACTACGAGCAGTACTTC. Amino acids: CASKGPDYEQYF.

V usage is TRBV6-1 and J usage is TRBJ1-2; unclear D gene. Trimming removed 5 bases from V and 4 bases from J, with 8 bases in between. The CDR3 is 12 amino acids. Germline-derived CDR1 and CDR2 are MNHNS and SASEGT. CDR3 coding DNA: TGTGCCAGCAGTTTCGCGGGCTATGGCTACACCTTC. This gives the protein CASSFAGYGYTF.

The chain links TRBV7-6 to TRBJ2-1, with TRBD2 matching over 8 bases. Losses at the gene ends were 6 bases for V and 8 bases for J; bases not matched to a gene: 15. The V gene's germline CDR1 is SGHVS and CDR2 FNYEAQ. This CDR3 region has 16 residues. The CDR3 spells CASRPPGRGGNDEQFF. Written as DNA, the CDR3 is TGTGCCAGCAGGCCTCCGGGACGGGGGGGCAACGATGAGCAGTTCTTC. Variable domain in full (rest from reference TRBV7-6 and TRBJ2-1): GAGVSQSPRYKVTKRGQDVALRCDPISGHVSLYWYRQALGQGPEFLTYFNYEAQQDKSGLPNDRFSAERPEGSISTLTIQRTEQRDSAMYRCASRPPGRGGNDEQFFGPGTRLTVL.

This clonotype appeared a few times. This chain joins TRBV7-2 and TRBJ2-3; either TRBD1 or TRBD2 may fit D (5 bases each). The CDR3 sequence is 15 residues long. Germline CDR1 SGHTA, CDR2 FQGNSA. The V end lost 1 base, the J end lost 5 bases, and 13 bases lay between the germline ends. The CDR3 sequence is CASSLVRGPGDTQYF. The CDR3, as DNA: TGTGCCAGCAGCTTAGTTAGGGGACCGGGAGATACGCAGTATTTT.

The rearrangement links TRBV6-2 or TRBV6-3 to TRBJ2-6, with D perhaps TRBD1 (5 bases). Germline V gene data show CDR1 as MNHEY and CDR2 as SVGEGT. This CDR3 is 14 amino acids long. V lost 7 bases, J lost 4 bases, and 11 bases lay in between. CDR3 DNA: TGTGCCAGCATAGGGGTGAACGGGGCCAACGTCCTGACTTTC. It is translated as CASIGVNGANVLTF.

This clonotype has only one observation. J is TRBJ2-7 and V is TRBV28; D possibly matches TRBD1 or TRBD2 (6 bases each). CDR1 MDHEN and CDR2 SYDVKM come from the germline V gene. V was pared by 5 bases and J by 6 bases, with 17 bases between. The CDR3 is made up of 14 amino acids. CDR3 DNA: TGTGCCAGCAGTCCCCAGGACGGGGGCCCCGAGCAGTACTTC. It codes for CASSPQDGGPEQYF. Based on the CDR3 plus reference TRBV28 and TRBJ2-7, the full variable domain is DVKVTQSSRYLVKRTGEKVFLECVQDMDHENMFWYRQDPGLGLRLIYFSYDVKMKEKGDIPEGYSVSREKKERFSLILESASTNQTSMYLCASSPQDGGPEQYFGPGTRLTVT.

This clonotype was seen ten or more times. This chain connects TRBV7-2 to TRBJ2-3; D not certain. Trimming pared 8 bases from V and 1 base from J, leaving 13 bases between. In germline, CDR1 is SGHTA, CDR2 FQGNSA. CDR3 length: 14 residues. In DNA, the CDR3 is TGTGCCAGCGGATTCGTAGGTGGCACAGATACGCAGTATTTT. Its translation: CASGFVGGTDTQYF.

The chain employs TRBV7-2 and TRBJ2-1, with D perhaps matching TRBD1 or TRBD2 (6 bases each). Germline loops: CDR1 SGHTA, CDR2 FQGNSA. The CDR3 totals 14 residues. With 5 bases removed from V and 3 bases from J, the gap between germline ends came to 11 bases. This CDR3 is CASSLGGYYNEQFF. DNA for the CDR3: TGTGCCAGCAGCCTAGGGGGGTACTACAATGAGCAGTTCTTC.